These 15 T cell receptor beta chains originate from one sample sequenced in a study of shared clonotypes between healthy human individuals. Naive CD8 cells comprised CD45RO-negative, CCR7-positively selected cells, excluding terminally differentiated effector memory CD45RA+ cells. Sequenced by immunoSEQ multiplex PCR; TCRdb stores in-frame clones only, minus some. The table lists around 580,000 clones, nearly 98% of them singletons. The sample consisted of naive CD8+ T cells sorted from blood. All receptors derive from a man aged 30-40 years in good health.

CDR3 nucleotides: TGTGCCAGCAGCTTAGGGAAGACAGGGGGCAACCAAGAGACCCAGTACTTC. This encodes CASSLGKTGGNQETQYF. The J gene is TRBJ2-5, the V gene TRBV7-9; 10 bases match TRBD1. V shed 1 base and J 0 bases; nucleotides not matched to a gene: 5. This CDR3 has 17 residues. The germline V gene encodes CDR1 SEHNR and CDR2 FQNEAQ (reference sequence).

The rearrangement links TRBV9 to TRBJ1-1; maybe TRBD1 (5 bases). Germline V lookup: CDR1 SGDLS, CDR2 YYNGEE. The CDR3 totals 14 residues. Trimming shortened V by 3 bases and J by 1 base, and 10 bases separated the two germline ends. The CDR3 region is CASSEYDRNTEAFF. The CDR3 region has the DNA TGTGCCAGCAGCGAGTATGACAGGAACACTGAAGCTTTCTTT.

The rearrangement uses TRBV9 and TRBJ2-2; D uncertain. Trimming removed 4 bases from V and 6 bases from J, with 13 bases in between. The CDR3 is 14 residues long. CDR1 is SGDLS and CDR2 is YYNGEE in the germline V gene. The DNA for the CDR3 is TGTGCCAGCAGCCCCCCCGTCGGGCCCGGGGAGCTGTTTTTT. Protein: CASSPPVGPGELFF.

The chain carries TRBV5-1 and TRBJ2-7; perhaps D is TRBD1 or TRBD2 (5 bases each). Trimming cost V 4 bases and J 1 base, with 15 bases left between them. CDR3 length: 15 amino acids. Germline CDR1 and CDR2: SGHRS and YFSETQ. Here the CDR3 DNA reads TGCGCCAGCAGCGCCGGGGACCTATCATCCTACGAGCAGTACTTC. Translation gives CASSAGDLSSYEQYF.

J is TRBJ1-1 and V is TRBV7-9; D not resolved. CDR1 SEHNR and CDR2 FQNEAQ come from the germline V gene (reference sequence). Trimming pared 8 bases from V and 0 bases from J, leaving 13 bases between. The CDR3 length is 14 residues. The CDR3 DNA follows: TGTGCCAGCGGTGGGCGCCTCATGAACACTGAAGCTTTCTTT. Its protein product is CASGGRLMNTEAFF.

The chain has TRBV4-3 and TRBJ2-7, with D perhaps TRBD1 (6 bases). This CDR3 is built from 13 residues. V was pared by 3 bases and J by 4 bases, with 10 bases between. CDR1 and CDR2 from the germline V gene are LGHNA and YSLEER. CDR3 bases: TGCGCCAGCAGCCACCTCGGGACATACGAGCAGTACTTC. Its protein product is CASSHLGTYEQYF.

The V and J genes are TRBV30 and TRBJ2-1, with a weak D call TRBD1 (6 bases). V was pared by 3 bases and J by 7 bases, with 19 bases between. The CDR3 extends over 15 amino acids. The V gene's germline CDR1 is GTSNPN and CDR2 SVGIG (reference sequence). The CDR3 sequence: CAWSLGRGGGNEQFF. CDR3 coding DNA: TGTGCCTGGAGCCTCGGCAGGGGCGGTGGTAATGAGCAGTTCTTC.

The V and J genes are TRBV6-1 and TRBJ1-1; D gene uncertain. V was cut by 2 bases and J by 2 bases, with 12 bases left in between. This CDR3 is built from 15 residues. The germline CDR1 and CDR2 sequences are MNHNS and SASEGT. The CDR3 is CASSELHGYNTEAFF. For the CDR3, the DNA is TGTGCCAGCAGTGAACTTCACGGCTACAACACTGAAGCTTTCTTT.

This chain joins TRBV7-6 and TRBJ2-6; D is unclear. Trimming shortened V by 5 bases and J by 1 base, and 6 bases separated the two germline ends. The germline CDR1 and CDR2 sequences are SGHVS and FNYEAQ. The CDR3 runs 14 residues. DNA for the CDR3: TGTGCCAGCAGCCCCTTTTCTGGGGCCAACGTCCTGACTTTC. Translating gives CASSPFSGANVLTF.

This clone was found once. The chain employs TRBV29-1 and TRBJ2-7, with 9 bases lining up with TRBD2. The length of the CDR3 is 12 residues. Germline-derived CDR1 and CDR2 are SQVTM and ANQGSEA. V lost 6 bases and J lost 4; bases outside the gene matches: 4. This CDR3 is CSVGLAPYEQYF. DNA of the CDR3: TGCAGCGTAGGACTAGCGCCATACGAGCAGTACTTC.

This clone appeared a single time. The chain recombines TRBV4-3 with TRBJ2-7; D remains ambiguous. The CDR3 totals 13 residues. Between the trimmed V and J ends, which lost 0 bases and 5 bases, there was a span of 8 bases. Per germline, CDR1 LGHNA and CDR2 YSLEER. The CDR3 loop is CASSQERLHEQYF. CDR3 nucleotide sequence: TGCGCCAGCAGCCAAGAAAGGCTCCACGAGCAGTACTTC.

The chain has TRBV6-5 and TRBJ1-2; a weak D match, TRBD1 (5 bases). Per germline, CDR1 MNHEY and CDR2 SVGAGI. Trimming removed 2 bases from V and 7 bases from J, with 11 bases in between. The CDR3 contains 13 residues. The DNA for the CDR3 is TGTGCCAGCAGTTACAAAGGGGTACTTGGCTACACCTTC. It codes for CASSYKGVLGYTF.

V gene TRBV28 combines with J gene TRBJ2-3, with D possibly TRBD2 on 5 matching bases. Per germline, CDR1 MDHEN and CDR2 SYDVKM. The CDR3 is 13 residues long. Trimming cost V 3 bases and J 3 bases, with 7 bases left between them. CDR3 protein: CASSFTGTDTQYF. As DNA, the CDR3 is TGTGCCAGCAGTTTTACGGGGACAGATACGCAGTATTTT.

J is TRBJ2-3 and V is TRBV27; D gene uncertain. The CDR3 length is 12 residues. Germline V gene data show CDR1 as MNHEY and CDR2 as SMNVEV (reference sequence). Trimming removed 3 bases at V and 4 bases at J, with 5 bases between. The CDR3, as DNA: TGTGCCAGCAGTTTTGCGTCAGATACGCAGTATTTT. It is translated as CASSFASDTQYF.

The chain links TRBV5-3 to TRBJ1-4, with no clear D. TRBV5-3 is identified as an open reading frame with a role that is uncertain. V was shortened by 2 bases and J by 0 bases, with 11 bases between the two germline ends. The CDR3 totals 16 residues. Here the CDR3 reads CARSFFSRPTNEKLFF. Here the CDR3 DNA reads TGTGCCAGAAGCTTTTTTTCTCGACCAACTAATGAAAAACTGTTTTTT.